This entry features one TCR beta chain sequence. The data originate from a study of control samples from healthy donors and cancer patients. Looked up from germline, CDR1 is MNHNS and CDR2 is SASEGT. There are 15 residues in the CDR3. Germline trimming cut 7 bases from V and 2 bases from J; bases unmatched to any gene: 10. The protocol was immunoSEQ multiplex PCR, while the TCRdb copy is restricted to in-frame clones and leaves out a portion. The sample consists of 120,000 to 150,000 clones, roughly 89% of them appearing once. This chain uses TRBV6-1 with TRBJ2-5, with 7 positions matching TRBD1. Sequencing was done on a sample of blood. This TCR came from a man under 40 in good health. The CDR3 region is CASTTHLTGQETQYF. The CDR3 nucleotides read TGTGCCAGCACCACTCACCTGACAGGGCAAGAGACCCAGTACTTC.